A selection of T cell receptor beta chains follows, all from one sample in a study of STAT5B mutations in CD4+ large granular lymphocyte leukemia. The assay was immunoSEQ multiplex PCR, and TCRdb's table has in-frame clones only and misses some. In the table there are about 40,000 clones, about four fifths of which are singletons. Input material: CD4+ T cells from blood buffy coats. The receptors were gathered from a human donor in good health. The CDR3 runs from the conserved cysteine through the conserved F or W. Fields, in order: V gene, clone size, J gene, D gene, CDR3 DNA, CDR3 protein. A D gene is named only where the DNA matches it firmly. Clone sizes are given selectively: once, few, many, or a class where the clone is expanded.

V gene: TRBV25-1
clone size: .
J gene: TRBJ2-7
D gene: .
CDR3 DNA: TGTGCCAGCAGTGAATCGGGGTTCTACGAGCAGTACTTC
CDR3 protein: CASSESGFYEQYF

V gene: TRBV5-5
clone size: .
J gene: TRBJ1-5
D gene: .
CDR3 DNA: TGTGCCAGCAGCTGGATGGAGGGAGGCAATCAGCCCCAGCATTTT
CDR3 protein: CASSWMEGGNQPQHF

V gene: TRBV12-5
clone size: .
J gene: TRBJ2-7
D gene: .
CDR3 DNA: TGTGCTAGTGGGAAACAGGGTTTCGAGCAGTACTTC
CDR3 protein: CASGKQGFEQYF

V gene: TRBV2
clone size: .
J gene: TRBJ2-3
D gene: TRBD2
CDR3 DNA: TGTGCCAGCAGCCCGGGACTAGCGGTCACAGATACGCAGTATTTT
CDR3 protein: CASSPGLAVTDTQYF

V gene: TRBV7-2
clone size: .
J gene: TRBJ2-5
D gene: .
CDR3 DNA: TGTGCCAGCAGCCTTAACCTGGCTGAGACCCAGTACTTC
CDR3 protein: CASSLNLAETQYF

V gene: TRBV4-1
clone size: few
J gene: TRBJ1-3
D gene: .
CDR3 DNA: TGCGCCAGCAGCCAGGGTAGACTTGGAAACACCATATATTTT
CDR3 protein: CASSQGRLGNTIYF

V gene: TRBV30
clone size: .
J gene: TRBJ2-5
D gene: TRBD1
CDR3 DNA: TGTGCCTGGAGTACGGGGGGGTTGACAGGGGGCAGGGAGACCCAGTACTTC
CDR3 protein: CAWSTGGLTGGRETQYF

V gene: TRBV6-5
clone size: .
J gene: TRBJ1-5
D gene: TRBD1
CDR3 DNA: TGTGCCAGCAGGCAGACAGGGATTAGCAATCAGCCCCAGCATTTT
CDR3 protein: CASRQTGISNQPQHF

V gene: TRBV9
clone size: .
J gene: TRBJ1-4
D gene: .
CDR3 DNA: TGTGCCAGCAGCGTAGGGGCAGGGATGGAAAAACTGTTTTTT
CDR3 protein: CASSVGAGMEKLFF

V gene: TRBV5-5
clone size: .
J gene: TRBJ2-2
D gene: TRBD1
CDR3 DNA: TGTGCCAGCAGCCGGGACAGGGGGTTGAACACCGGGGAGCTGTTTTTT
CDR3 protein: CASSRDRGLNTGELFF

V gene: TRBV18
clone size: .
J gene: TRBJ1-1
D gene: .
CDR3 DNA: TGTGCCAGCGGGGAAAGGACGGTGAACACTGAAGCTTTCTTT
CDR3 protein: CASGERTVNTEAFF

V gene: TRBV5-4
clone size: .
J gene: TRBJ2-3
D gene: .
CDR3 DNA: TGTGCCAGCAGCACAAACACAGATACGCAGTATTTT
CDR3 protein: CASSTNTDTQYF

V gene: TRBV30
clone size: .
J gene: TRBJ2-7
D gene: .
CDR3 DNA: TGTGCCTGGTCCTGGCAAACCTACGAGCAGTACTTC
CDR3 protein: CAWSWQTYEQYF

V gene: TRBV30
clone size: .
J gene: TRBJ2-7
D gene: .
CDR3 DNA: TGTGCCTGGGGGCAGGGTATAAGCTACGAGCAGTACTTC
CDR3 protein: CAWGQGISYEQYF

V gene: TRBV5-1
clone size: .
J gene: TRBJ1-3
D gene: TRBD1
CDR3 DNA: TGCGCCAGCAGCCGGGCCACAGGGGCGAAGGAAAACACCATATATTTT
CDR3 protein: CASSRATGAKENTIYF

V gene: TRBV20-1
clone size: .
J gene: TRBJ1-6
D gene: .
CDR3 DNA: TGCAGTGCTTTTCGGAATTCACCCCTCCACTTT
CDR3 protein: CSAFRNSPLHF

V gene: TRBV29-1
clone size: .
J gene: TRBJ1-2
D gene: .
CDR3 DNA: TGCAGCGTTGAAGATCAGGGCAGCTACTATGGCTACACCTTC
CDR3 protein: CSVEDQGSYYGYTF

V gene: TRBV4-3
clone size: few
J gene: TRBJ1-2
D gene: TRBD1
CDR3 DNA: TGCGCCAGCAGCCATCCCGGGACAGGGGTTAACTATGGCTACACCTTC
CDR3 protein: CASSHPGTGVNYGYTF

V gene: TRBV14
clone size: .
J gene: TRBJ1-6
D gene: .
CDR3 DNA: TGTGCCAGCAGCCAAGCTTCGGCAGTTGGGGCCCTCCACTTT
CDR3 protein: CASSQASAVGALHF

V gene: TRBV14
clone size: .
J gene: TRBJ2-1
D gene: .
CDR3 DNA: TGTGCCAGCAGGAGGCAGGGATCCTACAATGAGCAGTTCTTC
CDR3 protein: CASRRQGSYNEQFF

V gene: TRBV5-4
clone size: once
J gene: TRBJ2-3
D gene: .
CDR3 DNA: TGTGCCAGCAGCTTGAGAAGGGGGTCTACAGATACGCAGTATTTT
CDR3 protein: CASSLRRGSTDTQYF

V gene: TRBV7-2
clone size: .
J gene: TRBJ1-1
D gene: .
CDR3 DNA: TGTGCCAGCAGCTTATTTAGGGGCCCTAACGCTGAAGCTTTCTTT
CDR3 protein: CASSLFRGPNAEAFF

V gene: TRBV7-3
clone size: .
J gene: TRBJ2-1
D gene: TRBD2
CDR3 DNA: TGTGCCAGCAGCCCCCGTGGAGGACTAGCTCGTCGGGAGCAGTTCTTC
CDR3 protein: CASSPRGGLARREQFF

V gene: TRBV18
clone size: .
J gene: TRBJ1-4
D gene: .
CDR3 DNA: TGTGCCAGCACAGGGCCTAATGAAAAACTGTTTTTT
CDR3 protein: CASTGPNEKLFF

V gene: TRBV4-3
clone size: once
J gene: TRBJ1-2
D gene: TRBD1
CDR3 DNA: TGCGCCAGCAGCCAAGAGCCCCAGGGGGCGGGCTACACCTTC
CDR3 protein: CASSQEPQGAGYTF

V gene: TRBV11-2
clone size: .
J gene: TRBJ2-3
D gene: .
CDR3 DNA: TGTGCCAGCAGCTTAAACACAGATACGCAGTATTTT
CDR3 protein: CASSLNTDTQYF

V gene: TRBV7-9
clone size: once
J gene: TRBJ1-2
D gene: .
CDR3 DNA: TGTGCCAGCAGCTTAGGATGGGCAGGGGCTAGCGGCTACACCTTC
CDR3 protein: CASSLGWAGASGYTF

V gene: TRBV2
clone size: .
J gene: TRBJ2-6
D gene: .
CDR3 DNA: TGTGCCAGCAGTGGGGCCCCTATCTCTGGGGCCAACGTCCTGACTTTC
CDR3 protein: CASSGAPISGANVLTF

V gene: TRBV25-1
clone size: .
J gene: TRBJ2-7
D gene: TRBD1
CDR3 DNA: TGTGCCAGCAGTTTGGGACAGGGGTCCTACGAGCAGTACTTC
CDR3 protein: CASSLGQGSYEQYF

V gene: TRBV19
clone size: .
J gene: TRBJ1-4
D gene: TRBD1
CDR3 DNA: TGTGCCAGTAGTAAAAGGATCTTCGAGACAGGGCCGGAGGAAAAACTGTTTTTT
CDR3 protein: CASSKRIFETGPEEKLFF

V gene: TRBV30
clone size: .
J gene: TRBJ1-1
D gene: .
CDR3 DNA: TGTGCCTGGAGTGTACAGAGTCGGACTGAAGCTTTCTTT
CDR3 protein: CAWSVQSRTEAFF

V gene: TRBV20-1
clone size: .
J gene: TRBJ1-1
D gene: .
CDR3 DNA: TGCAGTGCTATAGTGAACACTGAAGCTTTCTTT
CDR3 protein: CSAIVNTEAFF

V gene: TRBV6-5
clone size: .
J gene: TRBJ2-5
D gene: .
CDR3 DNA: TGTGCCAGCAGTCCCCAACTAGTAGGAGAGACCCAGTACTTC
CDR3 protein: CASSPQLVGETQYF

V gene: TRBV7-8
clone size: .
J gene: TRBJ2-7
D gene: .
CDR3 DNA: TGTGCCAGCAGCCGAAGGACGCCACAGGGTTTCTCCTACGAGCAGTACTTC
CDR3 protein: CASSRRTPQGFSYEQYF

V gene: TRBV27
clone size: few
J gene: TRBJ2-7
D gene: TRBD1
CDR3 DNA: TGTGCCAGCACCTGGACCGGACAGGGACCCTACGAGCAGTACTTC
CDR3 protein: CASTWTGQGPYEQYF

V gene: TRBV6-5
clone size: .
J gene: TRBJ2-3
D gene: .
CDR3 DNA: TGTGCCAGCAGTTACTCGCCTGGCACAGATACGCAGTATTTT
CDR3 protein: CASSYSPGTDTQYF

V gene: TRBV25-1
clone size: .
J gene: TRBJ2-3
D gene: TRBD2
CDR3 DNA: TGTGCCAGCATGGCAGCGGGAGTAAGAAATACGCAGTATTTT
CDR3 protein: CASMAAGVRNTQYF

V gene: TRBV6-6
clone size: once
J gene: TRBJ2-2
D gene: TRBD1
CDR3 DNA: TGTGCCAGCAATATCAGGGGGCCCGGGGAGCTGTTTTTT
CDR3 protein: CASNIRGPGELFF

V gene: TRBV20-1
clone size: .
J gene: TRBJ1-2
D gene: TRBD1
CDR3 DNA: TGCAGTGCCCCGACAGGGAATGGCTACACCTTC
CDR3 protein: CSAPTGNGYTF

V gene: TRBV7-9
clone size: .
J gene: TRBJ2-7
D gene: .
CDR3 DNA: TGTGCCAGCAGCTTTGGGGCGGGGGCCCTCGAGCAGTACTTC
CDR3 protein: CASSFGAGALEQYF

V gene: TRBV6-5
clone size: .
J gene: TRBJ2-7
D gene: .
CDR3 DNA: TGTGCCAGCAGTTACGCCGGGACAAGGGGGGTGGGGGAGCAGTACTTC
CDR3 protein: CASSYAGTRGVGEQYF